This paragraph covers one TCR beta chain sequence. Its cognate antigen is unknown. The sample belongs to a study of CD8 T cells in ankylosing spondylitis. Regarding the study as a whole: Ankylosing spondylitis blood appeared to be characterized by a TCR beta motif of several highly homologous variants. Reports of some motif variants in reactive arthritis synovial fluid and blood predate this one.

TCRdb used MiXCR to reprocess the 5' RACE reads, holding one entry per CDR3 protein. There are about 540,000 distinct CDR3 sequences in the sample; roughly an eighth occur only once, and approximately 6.3% lies in the top ten. The sequenced sample was blood, either unsorted or a sorted T cell fraction (not recorded which). The TCR sequence derives from a male donor with ankylosing spondylitis.

DNA for the CDR3: TGTGCCAGCAGGATAGGGACAAGGAACACTGAAGCTTTCTTT. As protein: CASRIGTRNTEAFF. This sequence joins TRBV6-1 and TRBJ1-1; weak D call: TRBD1 (6 bases). This CDR3 is 14 amino acids long. V dropped 6 bases and J dropped 1 base, with 12 bases sitting between them. Per germline, CDR1 MNHNS and CDR2 SASEGT.